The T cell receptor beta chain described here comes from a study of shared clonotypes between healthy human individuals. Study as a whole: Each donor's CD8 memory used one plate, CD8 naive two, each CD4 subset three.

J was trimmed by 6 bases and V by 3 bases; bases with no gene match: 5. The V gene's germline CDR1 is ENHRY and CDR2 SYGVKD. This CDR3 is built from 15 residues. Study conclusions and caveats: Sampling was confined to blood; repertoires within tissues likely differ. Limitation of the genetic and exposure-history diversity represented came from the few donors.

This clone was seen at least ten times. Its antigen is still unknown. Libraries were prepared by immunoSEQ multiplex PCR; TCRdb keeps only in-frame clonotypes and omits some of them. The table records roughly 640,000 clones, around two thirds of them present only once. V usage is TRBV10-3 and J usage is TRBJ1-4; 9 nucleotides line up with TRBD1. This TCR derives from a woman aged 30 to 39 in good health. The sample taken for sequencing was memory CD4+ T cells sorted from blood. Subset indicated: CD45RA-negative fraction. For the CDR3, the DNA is TGTGCCATCAGTGATTCGGGACAGGGTCATGAAAAACTGTTTTTT. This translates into CAISDSGQGHEKLFF.